What follows is one T cell receptor beta chain and its context. Its antigen is unidentified. The data stem from a study of blood T cells in healthy people across ages. Whole-study findings and limits: Among long-lived donors, naive CD4+ cells were more numerous and diversity higher than in aged donors. Researchers judged that diversity estimates from one million T cells fell short of true values.

It was with a sample-barcoded 5' primer and a J-beta primer mix that a second PCR of about 7 to 12 cycles was run. MiXCR, applied by TCRdb to the 5' RACE reads, yields one record per CDR3 protein. The data contain about 670,000 distinct CDR3 sequences, roughly half of them singletons. From germline, CDR1 is GTSNPN and CDR2 SVGIG (reference sequence). V lost 2 bases and J lost 6, with 14 bases in between. The CDR3 loop spans 14 amino acids. The study recruited healthy Caucasian donors from Russia who were aged roughly 6 to 90. The chain recombines TRBV30 with TRBJ2-1; D is uncertain. The sequence derives from a woman of 80 years or more in good health. The sample taken for sequencing was blood. DNA for the CDR3: TGTGCCTGGAGTCGGCAGGTTTCCGTCAATGAGCAGTTCTTC. This gives the protein CAWSRQVSVNEQFF. Full variable domain (missing parts from reference TRBV30 and TRBJ2-1): SQTIHQWPATLVQPVGSPLSLECTVEGTSNPNLYWYRQAAGRGLQLLFYSVGIGQISSEVPQNLSASRPQDRQFILSSKKLLLSDSGFYLCAWSRQVSVNEQFFGPGTRLTVL.